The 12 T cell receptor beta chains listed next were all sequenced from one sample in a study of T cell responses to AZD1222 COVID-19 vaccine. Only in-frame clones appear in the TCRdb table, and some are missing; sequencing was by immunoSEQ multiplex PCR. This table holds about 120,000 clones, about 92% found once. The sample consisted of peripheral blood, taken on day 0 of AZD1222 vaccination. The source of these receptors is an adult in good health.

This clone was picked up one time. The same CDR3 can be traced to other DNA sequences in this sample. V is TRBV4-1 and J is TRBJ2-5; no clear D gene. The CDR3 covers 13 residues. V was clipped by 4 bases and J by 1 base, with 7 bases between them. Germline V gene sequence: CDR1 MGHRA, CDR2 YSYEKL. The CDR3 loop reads CASSLGGQETQYF. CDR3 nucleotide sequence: TGCGCCAGCAGCCTGGGCGGCCAAGAGACCCAGTACTTC.

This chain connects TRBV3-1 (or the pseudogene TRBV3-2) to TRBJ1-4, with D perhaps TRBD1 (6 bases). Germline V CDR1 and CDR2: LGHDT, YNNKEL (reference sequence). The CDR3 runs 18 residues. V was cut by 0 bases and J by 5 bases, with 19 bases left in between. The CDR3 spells CASSQDSGGTRRNEKLFF. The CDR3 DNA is TGTGCCAGCAGCCAAGATTCCGGGGGCACTCGGCGAAATGAAAAACTGTTTTTT.

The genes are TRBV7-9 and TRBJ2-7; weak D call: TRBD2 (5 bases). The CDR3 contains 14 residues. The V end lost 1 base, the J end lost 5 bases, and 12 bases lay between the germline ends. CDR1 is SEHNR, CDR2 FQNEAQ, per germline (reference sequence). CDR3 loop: CASSLGVGRHEQYF. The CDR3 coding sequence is TGTGCCAGCAGCTTAGGTGTAGGGAGACACGAGCAGTACTTC.

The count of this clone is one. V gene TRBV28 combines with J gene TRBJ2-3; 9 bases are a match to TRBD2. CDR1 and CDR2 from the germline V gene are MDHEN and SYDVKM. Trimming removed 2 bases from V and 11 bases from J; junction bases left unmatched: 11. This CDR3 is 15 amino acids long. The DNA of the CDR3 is TGTGCCAGCAGTTTAGGTCCTAGCGGGGAATTTGAGCAGTATTTT. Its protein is CASSLGPSGEFEQYF.

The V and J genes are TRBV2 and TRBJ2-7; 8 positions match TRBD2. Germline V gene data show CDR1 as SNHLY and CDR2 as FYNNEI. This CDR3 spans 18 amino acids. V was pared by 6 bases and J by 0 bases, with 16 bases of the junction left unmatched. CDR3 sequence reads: CASRISGSEPTSSYEQYF. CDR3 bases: TGTGCCAGCAGAATAAGCGGGAGCGAACCCACGAGCTCCTACGAGCAGTACTTC.

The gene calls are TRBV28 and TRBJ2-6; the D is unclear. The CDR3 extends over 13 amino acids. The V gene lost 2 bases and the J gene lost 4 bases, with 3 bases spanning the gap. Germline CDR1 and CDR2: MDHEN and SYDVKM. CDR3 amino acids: CASSLNGANVLTF. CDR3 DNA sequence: TGTGCCAGCAGTTTAAACGGGGCCAACGTCCTGACTTTC.

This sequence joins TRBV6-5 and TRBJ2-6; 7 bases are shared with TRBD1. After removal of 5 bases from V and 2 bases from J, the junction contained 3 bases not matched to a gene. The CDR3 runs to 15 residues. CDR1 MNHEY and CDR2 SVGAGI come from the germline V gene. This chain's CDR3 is CASSIGGAGANVLTF. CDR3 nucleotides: TGTGCCAGCAGTATAGGGGGCGCTGGGGCCAACGTCCTGACTTTC.

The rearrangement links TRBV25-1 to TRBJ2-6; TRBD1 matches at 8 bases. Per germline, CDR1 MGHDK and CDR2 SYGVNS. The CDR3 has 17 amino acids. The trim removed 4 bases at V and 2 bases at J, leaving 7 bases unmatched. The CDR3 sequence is CASSVGAGGAGANVLTF. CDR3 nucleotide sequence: TGTGCCAGCAGTGTCGGTGCAGGGGGCGCTGGGGCCAACGTCCTGACTTTC.

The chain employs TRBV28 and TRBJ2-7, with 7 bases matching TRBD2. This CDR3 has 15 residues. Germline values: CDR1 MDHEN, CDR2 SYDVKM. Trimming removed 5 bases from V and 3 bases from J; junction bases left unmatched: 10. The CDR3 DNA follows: TGTGCCAGCAGTCGCCAACTTAGCGGGCTCTACGAGCAGTACTTC. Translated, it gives CASSRQLSGLYEQYF.

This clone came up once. The CDR3 here is CASSSLRRSAEAFF. The CDR3 coding sequence is TGTGCCAGCAGTTCCCTACGTAGATCCGCTGAAGCTTTCTTT. The rearrangement uses TRBV27 and TRBJ1-1; D remains unclear. V gave up 4 bases and J gave up 6 bases, with 15 bases separating them. The CDR3 has 14 amino acids. Germline V gene lookup returns CDR1 MNHEY and CDR2 SMNVEV (reference sequence).

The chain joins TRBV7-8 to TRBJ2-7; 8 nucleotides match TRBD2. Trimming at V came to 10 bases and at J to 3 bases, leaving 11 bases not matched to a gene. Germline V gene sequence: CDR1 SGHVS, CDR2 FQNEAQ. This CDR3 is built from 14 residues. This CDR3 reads CATREGGPSYEQYF. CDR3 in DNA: TGTGCCACCCGGGAGGGAGGGCCTAGCTACGAGCAGTACTTC.

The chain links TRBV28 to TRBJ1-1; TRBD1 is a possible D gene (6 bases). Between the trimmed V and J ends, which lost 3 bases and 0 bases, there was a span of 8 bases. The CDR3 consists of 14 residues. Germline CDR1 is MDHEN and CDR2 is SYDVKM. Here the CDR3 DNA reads TGTGCCAGCAGTTTCGGGGACATGAACACTGAAGCTTTCTTT. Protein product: CASSFGDMNTEAFF.